The 8 T cell receptor beta chains below all came from one sample that was sequenced in a study of identical twins. TCRdb ran MiXCR on the 5' RACE reads and lists one entry per CDR3 protein. The sample consists of about 470,000 distinct CDR3 sequences, 20% to 25% of them appearing once. The same data also went into a second study, on T cells expressing NK-cell markers.

The sample consisted of CD4+ T cells sorted from blood. The receptors were gathered from a woman between 18 and 29 years old in good health.

J is TRBJ1-6 and V is TRBV20-1, with D possibly being TRBD1 (6 bases). The V and J ends lost 0 bases and 10 bases respectively, with 16 bases between them. Per the germline V gene, CDR1 is DFQATT and CDR2 is SNEGSKA (reference sequence). The CDR3 length is 15 residues. In DNA form, the CDR3 reads TGCAGTGCTAGAGATAGGAACAGGGTCGACTCACCCCTCCACTTT. Protein sequence: CSARDRNRVDSPLHF.

This clonotype was recorded a few times. As DNA, the CDR3 is TGCGCCAGCAGCTTGTTGACTAGCGAGGCAGATACGCAGTATTTT. It yields the protein CASSLLTSEADTQYF. V usage is TRBV5-1 and J usage is TRBJ2-3; TRBD2 matches at 8 bases. Germline CDR1 SGHRS, CDR2 YFSETQ. V lost 1 base to trimming and J lost 4 bases; unmatched junction nucleotides: 5. CDR3 length: 15 residues.

The chain is built from TRBV20-1 and TRBJ2-5; 9 nucleotides line up with TRBD1. Germline CDR1 DFQATT, CDR2 SNEGSKA (reference sequence). V was pared by 3 bases and J by 3 bases, with 5 bases of the junction left unmatched. The CDR3 is made up of 14 amino acids. The CDR3 reads CSARGQGEEETQYF. CDR3 sequence (DNA): TGCAGTGCTAGGGGACAGGGTGAGGAAGAGACCCAGTACTTC.

The genes are TRBV7-2 and TRBJ1-2; D unresolved. V lost 3 bases, J lost 3 bases, and 8 bases lay in between. Germline V lookup: CDR1 SGHTA, CDR2 FQGNSA. The length of the CDR3 is 13 residues. The CDR3 DNA reads as TGTGCCAGCAGCTTTAGGGTCCACTATGGCTACACCTTC. As protein: CASSFRVHYGYTF.

This clonotype was counted only a few times. This chain uses TRBV10-3 with TRBJ2-5, with D possibly TRBD1 on 6 matching bases. CDR3 length: 14 amino acids. Trimming stripped 8 bases from V and 1 base from J, with 14 bases between. Germline V CDR1 and CDR2: ENHRY, SYGVKD. The CDR3 protein is CAIGGGRGQETQYF. The DNA of the CDR3 is TGTGCCATCGGGGGCGGCAGGGGCCAAGAGACCCAGTACTTC.

A word on this clonotype: An end of the junction does not agree with germline; a read error may underlie this. This chain links TRBV29-1 with TRBJ1-1; possible D gene TRBD1, 6 bases. CDR1 is SQVTM, CDR2 ANQGSEA, per germline. The CDR3 covers 13 residues. CDR3 DNA: TGCAGCGTTGGCATTGTAGGGGGGGCCCACCCCGATTTT. Translated: CSVGIVGGAHPDF.

This clonotype was seen repeatedly, ten times or more. The chain couples TRBV7-2 to TRBJ1-2; D ambiguous. CDR1 SGHTA and CDR2 FQGNSA come from the germline V gene. Deletions cut 0 bases from V and 4 bases from J, with 12 bases between. The CDR3 sequence is 15 residues long. The chain's CDR3 is CASSLALGSPYGYTF. The CDR3 bases are TGTGCCAGCAGCTTAGCCTTAGGCAGCCCCTATGGCTACACCTTC. The whole variable domain, remainder taken from reference TRBV7-2 and TRBJ1-2, is GAGVSQSPSNKVTEKGKDVELRCDPISGHTALYWYRQSLGQGLEFLIYFQGNSAPDKSGLPSDRFSAERTGGSVSTLTIQRTQQEDSAVYLCASSLALGSPYGYTFGSGTRLTVV.

The genes are TRBV6-5 and TRBJ2-7, with 7 bases identical to TRBD2. The CDR3 has 16 residues. Germline-derived CDR1 and CDR2 are MNHEY and SVGAGI. J gave up 7 bases and V 2 bases, and 14 bases lay outside the gene matches. CDR3 sequence reads: CASSYGREALRWEQYF. CDR3 nucleotides: TGTGCCAGCAGTTACGGTCGGGAGGCCCTCCGGTGGGAGCAGTACTTC.